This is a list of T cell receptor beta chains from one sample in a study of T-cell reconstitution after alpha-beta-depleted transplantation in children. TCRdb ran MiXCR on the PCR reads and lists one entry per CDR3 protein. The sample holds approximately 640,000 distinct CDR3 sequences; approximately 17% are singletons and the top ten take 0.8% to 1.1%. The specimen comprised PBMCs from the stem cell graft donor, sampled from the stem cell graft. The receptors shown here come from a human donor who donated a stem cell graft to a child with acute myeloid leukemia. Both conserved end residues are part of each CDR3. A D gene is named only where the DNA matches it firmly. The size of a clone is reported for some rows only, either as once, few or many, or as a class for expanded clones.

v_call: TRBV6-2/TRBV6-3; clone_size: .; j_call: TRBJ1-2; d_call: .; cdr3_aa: CASSYYDTGPYGYTF; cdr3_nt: TGTGCCAGCAGTTACTACGACACAGGGCCCTATGGCTACACCTTC
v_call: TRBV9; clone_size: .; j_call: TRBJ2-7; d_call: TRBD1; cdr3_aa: CASSRTTGQVSYEQYF; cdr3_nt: TGTGCCAGCAGCCGTACAACCGGACAGGTTTCCTACGAGCAGTACTTC
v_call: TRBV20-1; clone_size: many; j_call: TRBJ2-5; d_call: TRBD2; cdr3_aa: CSATGGLAGKETQYF; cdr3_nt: TGCAGTGCTACCGGAGGACTAGCGGGGAAAGAGACCCAGTACTTC
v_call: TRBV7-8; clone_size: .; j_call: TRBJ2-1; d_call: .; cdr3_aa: CASSLARAGPLNEQFF; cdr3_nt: TGTGCCAGCAGCTTAGCGAGGGCAGGGCCCCTGAATGAGCAGTTCTTC
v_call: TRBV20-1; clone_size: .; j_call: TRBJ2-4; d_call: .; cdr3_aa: CSARAWGLKNIQYF; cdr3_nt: TGCAGTGCTAGAGCGTGGGGGCTAAAAAACATTCAGTACTTC
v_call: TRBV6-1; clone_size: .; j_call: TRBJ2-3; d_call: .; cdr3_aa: CASRHSGDTQYF; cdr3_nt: TGTGCCAGCAGACATAGCGGAGATACGCAGTATTTT
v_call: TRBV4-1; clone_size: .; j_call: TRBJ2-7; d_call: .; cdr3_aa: CASSQDGAGLYEQYF; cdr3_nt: TGCGCCAGCAGCCAAGATGGGGCAGGCCTCTACGAGCAGTACTTC
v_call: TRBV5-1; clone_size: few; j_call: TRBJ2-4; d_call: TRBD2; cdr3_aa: CASSLPGLVTNIQYF; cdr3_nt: TGCGCCAGCAGCTTGCCGGGACTAGTAACCAACATTCAGTACTTC
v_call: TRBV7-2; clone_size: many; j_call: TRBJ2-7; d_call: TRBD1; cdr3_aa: CASSLERQGYEQYF; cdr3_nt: TGTGCCAGCAGCTTAGAGAGACAGGGCTACGAGCAGTACTTC
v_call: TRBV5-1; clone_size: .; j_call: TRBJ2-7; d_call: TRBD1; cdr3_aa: CASSDRDSPTYEQYF; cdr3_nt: TGCGCCAGCAGCGACCGGGACAGCCCTACCTACGAGCAGTACTTC
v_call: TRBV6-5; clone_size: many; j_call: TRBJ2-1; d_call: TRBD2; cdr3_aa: CASSYSERGEQFF; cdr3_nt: TGTGCCAGCAGTTACTCAGAGCGGGGGGAGCAGTTCTTC
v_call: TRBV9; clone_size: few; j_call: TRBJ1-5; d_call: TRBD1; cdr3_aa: CASSIDRDQPQHF; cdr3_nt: TGTGCCAGCAGTATTGACAGGGACCAGCCCCAGCATTTT
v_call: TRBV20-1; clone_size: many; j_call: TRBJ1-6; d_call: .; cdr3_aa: CSAREFGRGLGSPLHF; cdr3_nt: TGCAGTGCTAGAGAATTTGGCAGGGGCCTAGGTTCACCCCTCCACTTT
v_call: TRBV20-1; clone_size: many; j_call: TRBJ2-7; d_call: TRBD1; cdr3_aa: CSARGGSQGALLSYEQYF; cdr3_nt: TGCAGTGCTAGAGGAGGTTCCCAGGGGGCTCTACTGTCCTACGAGCAGTACTTC
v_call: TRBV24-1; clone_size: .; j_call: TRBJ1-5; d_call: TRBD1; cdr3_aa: CATSEGGQLNQPQHF; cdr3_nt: TGTGCCACCAGTGAGGGGGGACAGCTTAATCAGCCCCAGCATTTT
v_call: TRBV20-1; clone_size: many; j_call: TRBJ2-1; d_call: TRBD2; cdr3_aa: CRIRGGLDNEQFF; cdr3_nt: TGCAGGATACGCGGGGGGCTCGACAATGAGCAGTTCTTC